This is a list of T cell receptor beta chains from one sample in a study of blood T cell repertoires in COVID-19. The table came from immunoSEQ multiplex PCR; TCRdb's copy has only in-frame clones and leaves some out. The sample has about 200,000 clones, roughly four fifths seen once; the top ten hold 12%. Sequencing was carried out using PBMCs or T cells enriched from blood (not recorded which). All receptors come from a man aged 35 to 55 who had recovered from COVID-19. Each CDR3 is given with its conserved first and last residue. D genes are given only for firm matches. Part of the rows lack a size; the others show once, few, many or a class for expanded clones.

clone size	V gene	D gene	J gene	CDR3 DNA	CDR3 protein
NA	TRBV4-2	TRBD2	TRBJ2-1	TGTGCCAGCAGCCAAGATCTCCCAGCGGGAACGTTTAATGAGCAGTTCTTC	CASSQDLPAGTFNEQFF
few	TRBV9	NA	TRBJ1-2	TGTGCCAGCAGCGGACAGGACTATGGCTACACCTTC	CASSGQDYGYTF
NA	TRBV10-3	TRBD2	TRBJ2-2	TGTGCCTCCAAGAGACTAGCGGACGACTTGAACACCGGGGAGCTGTTTTTT	CASKRLADDLNTGELFF
NA	TRBV4-1	TRBD2	TRBJ2-1	TGCGCCAGCAGCCAAGATCTAAGCGGGAGTATATATGAGCAGTTCTTC	CASSQDLSGSIYEQFF
NA	TRBV7-2	NA	TRBJ1-6	TGTGCCAGCAGCGTGTCCCTTAGTACACCCCTCCACTTT	CASSVSLSTPLHF
few	TRBV5-6	TRBD1	TRBJ1-5	TGTGCCAGCAGCAGGGACAGGGGGCGTCAGCCCCAGCATTTT	CASSRDRGRQPQHF
NA	TRBV6-5	NA	TRBJ1-2	TGTGCCAGCAGACGCACAGGTGGCTCAGGCTACACCTTC	CASRRTGGSGYTF
NA	TRBV9	NA	TRBJ1-1	TGTGCCAGCAGCGTAGGTCCCGGGGGAAACACTGAAGCTTTCTTT	CASSVGPGGNTEAFF
once	TRBV27	NA	TRBJ2-3	TGTGCCAGCAGTTTTCGAACTAGCAATCCTGCAGATACGCAGTATTTT	CASSFRTSNPADTQYF
NA	TRBV30	TRBD1	TRBJ1-6	TGTGCCTGGAGTGTACAGCGACAGGGACCATCACCCCTCCACTTT	CAWSVQRQGPSPLHF
NA	TRBV6-1	NA	TRBJ1-6	TGTGCCAGCAGTGAAACCCCCGGGTTGTATAATTCACCCCTCCACTTT	CASSETPGLYNSPLHF
NA	TRBV2	TRBD2	TRBJ2-3	TGTGCCAGCAGTGAAGCGCTTGGACTAGCGGGAGGGGAAGATACGCAGTATTTT	CASSEALGLAGGEDTQYF
NA	TRBV4-1	NA	TRBJ1-2	TGCGCCAGCAGCCAAGATCCAGGGGATGGCTACACCTTC	CASSQDPGDGYTF
few	TRBV18	NA	TRBJ1-2	TGTGCCAGCTCACCACTGGGGGGACCCTATGGCTACACCTTC	CASSPLGGPYGYTF
few	TRBV9	NA	TRBJ1-1	TGTGCCAGCAGCCCCTCACCCAATGGACAGTCAACTGAAGCTTTCTTT	CASSPSPNGQSTEAFF
NA	TRBV2	TRBD1	TRBJ1-2	TGTGCCAGCAGGGCAGGACAGGGGTATGGCTACACCTTC	CASRAGQGYGYTF
NA	TRBV5-4	NA	TRBJ1-1	TGTGCCAGCAGGGCTGTGAACACTGAAGCTTTCTTT	CASRAVNTEAFF
NA	TRBV6-2/TRBV6-3	TRBD2	TRBJ2-1	TGTGCCAGCAGTGCGGGACTAGCGGGAGGTGATGAGCAGTTCTTC	CASSAGLAGGDEQFF
NA	TRBV18	TRBD2	TRBJ2-3	TGTGCCAGCTCCTCCGGGACTAGCACCACAGATACGCAGTATTTT	CASSSGTSTTDTQYF
few	TRBV28	TRBD1	TRBJ1-2	TGTGCCAGCAGTGGGACAGCCTATGGCTACACCTTC	CASSGTAYGYTF
NA	TRBV19	TRBD1	TRBJ1-4	TGTGCCACGACAGGGATTACTAATGAAAAACTGTTTTTT	CATTGITNEKLFF
NA	TRBV27	TRBD2	TRBJ2-1	TGTGCCAGCAGTTTATCGTGGCTAGCGGGGTATGAGCAGTTCTTC	CASSLSWLAGYEQFF
NA	TRBV25-1	TRBD2	TRBJ2-7	TGTGCCAGCAGCACTCATACGGGGCGGGAGGGCCCTTCCTACGAGCAGTACTTC	CASSTHTGREGPSYEQYF
NA	TRBV7-9	NA	TRBJ1-5	TGTGCCAGCAGCTTAGGTGCGGGTCAGACTAGCAATCAGCCCCAGCATTTT	CASSLGAGQTSNQPQHF
NA	TRBV27	NA	TRBJ2-6	TGTGCCAGCAGTTTTAGGAGGTCTGGGGCCAACGTCCTGACTTTC	CASSFRRSGANVLTF
once	TRBV10-3	TRBD2	TRBJ2-1	TGTGCAATCCGGGGGGGGAGCGGTTCTGAGCAGTTCTTC	CAIRGGSGSEQFF
NA	TRBV27	TRBD2	TRBJ2-3	TGTGCCAGCAGTTCCCTAGCGGGAGCGTCAGATACGCAGTATTTT	CASSSLAGASDTQYF
NA	TRBV28	TRBD2	TRBJ2-3	TGTGCCAGCAGTTCAGGGACTAGCGGAAACACAGATACGCAGTATTTT	CASSSGTSGNTDTQYF
NA	TRBV2	NA	TRBJ1-6	TGTGCCAGCAGTAGTAGAGCTAATAATTCACCCCTCCACTTT	CASSSRANNSPLHF
NA	TRBV27	TRBD1	TRBJ1-2	TGTGCCAGCAGGCCAAAGGGGACAGGGGATGGCTACACCTTC	CASRPKGTGDGYTF
NA	TRBV29-1	TRBD1	TRBJ1-3	TGCAGCGTTGCCCGGGACAGTAATAGAGGTAACACCATATATTTT	CSVARDSNRGNTIYF
NA	TRBV7-2	NA	TRBJ2-7	TGTGCCAGCAGCTTCGGGTCAGCCTCCTACGAGCAGTACTTC	CASSFGSASYEQYF
NA	TRBV6-2/TRBV6-3	TRBD2	TRBJ2-1	TGTGCCAGCAGTTACGACGGGGGTGCCAGCGGGAGTAGGTATGAGCAGTTCTTC	CASSYDGGASGSRYEQFF
few	TRBV5-5	TRBD1	TRBJ1-1	TGTGCCAGCAGGCGGACAGGGGGCACTGAAGCTTTCTTT	CASRRTGGTEAFF
NA	TRBV23-1	TRBD1	TRBJ2-1	TGCGCCAGCAGTCATACGTTGGACAGGGGGAGGAATGAGCAGTTCTTC	CASSHTLDRGRNEQFF
NA	TRBV3-1/TRBV3-2	TRBD2	TRBJ2-3	TGTGCCAGCAGCCATACCGGGACTAGCGGGTGGCTAGATACGCAGTATTTT	CASSHTGTSGWLDTQYF
NA	TRBV10-2	NA	TRBJ2-2	TGCGCCAGCACCACATCACTGGGCGTCTCGAACACCGGGGAGCTGTTTTTT	CASTTSLGVSNTGELFF
NA	TRBV29-1	TRBD2	TRBJ2-2	TGCGGTAGCGGGAGAAACACCGGGGAGCTGTTTTTT	CGSGRNTGELFF
once	TRBV4-1	TRBD2	TRBJ2-7	TGCGCCAGCAGCCCACAGGGACTAGCGGGGAGCTCCTACGAGCAGTACTTC	CASSPQGLAGSSYEQYF
many	TRBV7-8	NA	TRBJ2-1	TGTGCCAGCAGCTTAGGTTTTGAGTCAAGCTCCTACAATGAGCAGTTCTTC	CASSLGFESSSYNEQFF
NA	TRBV14	NA	TRBJ2-7	TGTGCCAGCAGCCAACTCGCGTCAGGCCTCTACGAGCAGTACTTC	CASSQLASGLYEQYF
NA	TRBV6-1	NA	TRBJ1-6	TGTGCCAGCAGTGAAGGGATATATAACAGTGTTGGGTATTCACCCCTCCACTTT	CASSEGIYNSVGYSPLHF
NA	TRBV7-2	NA	TRBJ1-1	TGTGCCAGCAGCTCAGGGGCGGACACTGAAGCTTTCTTT	CASSSGADTEAFF
NA	TRBV30	NA	TRBJ1-5	TGTGCCTGGAGTGCCGGGGAGGGGGGGATTAATCAGCCCCAGCATTTT	CAWSAGEGGINQPQHF
NA	TRBV27	NA	TRBJ1-5	TGTGCCAGCAGTTTAGTCTACGTCAATCAGCCCCAGCATTTT	CASSLVYVNQPQHF
NA	TRBV9	TRBD1	TRBJ2-1	TGTGCCAGCAGCGCGGGACAGGGCAGCTCCTACAATGAGCAGTTCTTC	CASSAGQGSSYNEQFF
NA	TRBV19	TRBD1	TRBJ1-5	TGTGCCAGTAGTATCCCAGGGGGCGGTCATCAGCCCCAGCATTTT	CASSIPGGGHQPQHF
few	TRBV6-5	TRBD2	TRBJ2-1	TGTGCCAGTTGGACTAGCTTGGGATTCAGTGAGCAGTTCTTC	CASWTSLGFSEQFF
NA	TRBV18	NA	TRBJ1-2	TGTGCCAGCTCACAGGGCGGGGGACCCGGCTATGGCTACACCTTC	CASSQGGGPGYGYTF
NA	TRBV27	NA	TRBJ2-7	TGTGCCAGCAGTTTAATCGGTTACGAGCAGTACTTC	CASSLIGYEQYF
NA	TRBV7-2	NA	TRBJ1-2	TGTGCCAGCAGTTCAATTCAGGGGTATAACTATGGCTACACCTTC	CASSSIQGYNYGYTF
NA	TRBV5-1	NA	TRBJ1-2	TGCGCCAGCAGCTTGGATACGGAGGGCTATGGCTACACCTTC	CASSLDTEGYGYTF
NA	TRBV28	TRBD1	TRBJ1-5	TGTGCCAGCAGGGTGACAGGGAGCAATCAGCCCCAGCATTTT	CASRVTGSNQPQHF
NA	TRBV30	NA	TRBJ1-5	TGTGCCTGGACCCATAGTGGCAATCAGCCCCAGCATTTT	CAWTHSGNQPQHF
NA	TRBV19	NA	TRBJ2-3	TGTGCCAGTAGTAGCCAGGGTTCAGATACGCAGTATTTT	CASSSQGSDTQYF
once	TRBV19	TRBD2	TRBJ2-1	TGTGCCAGTAGTAGATTAGCGGGAGGGCCGCCCGGAGAGCAGTTCTTC	CASSRLAGGPPGEQFF
NA	TRBV2	NA	TRBJ1-2	TGTGCCAGCCGGGAGGGGGGGGACTATGGCTACACCTTC	CASREGGDYGYTF
NA	TRBV27	TRBD1	TRBJ1-5	TGTGCCAGCAGGCCAGGGGGCGGAGGTCAGCCCCAGCATTTT	CASRPGGGGQPQHF
NA	TRBV11-3	NA	TRBJ2-2	TGTGCCAGCAGGTCGCGGGAAGACGGGGAGCTGTTTTTT	CASRSREDGELFF